This TCR beta chain was sequenced during a study of multiple sclerosis patients with progressive multifocal leukoencephalopathy. The time point here: time of PML onset. After about 16 to 60 months on natalizumab, the natalizumab-treated patients developed PML. All patients had prior interferon beta, and all PML patients were female. Points on this clone: Its antigen is as yet unknown.

The germline CDR1 and CDR2 sequences are SQVTM and ANQGSEA. The CDR3 length is 12 residues. Trimming took 5 bases from V and 2 from J, leaving 9 bases between them. Some clones are missing from TCRdb's copy, which holds only in-frame ones; the method was immunoSEQ multiplex PCR. The profile covers 25,000 to 35,000 clones, with around 85% appearing a single time and 9.5% to 15% taken by the ten largest. Overall study results and limits: Before and during natalizumab, the clones expanded at PML already existed.

V and J are TRBV29-1 and TRBJ2-5, with a weak D call TRBD2 (6 bases). The source material was PBMCs, sampled from a patient treated with natalizumab. This sequence was found in a woman in her 30s with progressive multifocal leukoencephalopathy. This chain's CDR3 is CSVRAGQETQYF. Here the CDR3 DNA reads TGCAGCGTTAGGGCGGGGCAAGAGACCCAGTACTTC.